A single sample gave rise to the 30 T cell receptor beta chains below, sequenced in a study of cytomegalovirus exposure and HLA in healthy donors. The assay was immunoSEQ multiplex PCR, and TCRdb's table has in-frame clones only and misses some. Altogether roughly 270,000 clones are present, around 89% being singletons, with the ten largest covering approximately 0.95%. The sequenced material came from PBMCs. All receptors derive from a woman under 30 in good health and CMV-seronegative.

This clone was seen only once. V is TRBV2 and J is TRBJ2-1; TRBD2 aligns across 8 bases. Trimming at V came to 6 bases and at J to 4 bases, leaving 5 bases not matched to a gene. CDR1 and CDR2 from the germline V gene are SNHLY and FYNNEI. The CDR3 contains 14 residues. The chain's CDR3 is CASRGLAGYNEQFF. CDR3 DNA: TGTGCCAGCAGAGGGCTAGCGGGTTACAATGAGCAGTTCTTC. The whole variable domain, filled in from reference TRBV2 and TRBJ2-1, reads EPEVTQTPSHQVTQMGQEVILRCVPISNHLYFYWYRQILGQKVEFLVSFYNNEISEKSEIFDDQFSVERPDGSNFTLKIRSTKLEDSAMYFCASRGLAGYNEQFFGPGTRLTVL.

The chain joins TRBV28 to TRBJ2-3, with TRBD2 matching over 8 bases. The V gene end was trimmed by 7 bases and the J gene end by 0 bases; junction bases not matched to a gene: 6. The CDR3 is 15 amino acids. Germline loops: CDR1 MDHEN, CDR2 SYDVKM. CDR3 amino acids: CASTIAGPSTDTQYF. The DNA of the CDR3 is TGTGCCAGCACTATAGCGGGACCAAGCACAGATACGCAGTATTTT.

V usage is TRBV19 and J usage is TRBJ2-7; 8 nucleotides agree with TRBD2. CDR3 size: 16 residues. Per germline, CDR1 LNHDA and CDR2 SQIVND (reference sequence). V dropped 3 bases and J dropped 0; count of bases not matched to a gene: 7. The CDR3 bases are TGTGCCAGTAGTATTGCGACTAGCGATAGCTCCTACGAGCAGTACTTC. The encoded protein is CASSIATSDSSYEQYF.

The chain is built from TRBV2 and TRBJ1-5; D is unresolved. Germline V gives CDR1 SNHLY, CDR2 FYNNEI. The CDR3 spans 17 residues. Trimming removed 2 bases at V and 6 bases at J, with 20 bases between. The CDR3 DNA follows: TGTGCCAGCAGTGAACCCCCAACAGATACAGCCAGTCAGCCCCAGCATTTT. This codes for CASSEPPTDTASQPQHF.

Points on this clone: Other DNA sequences in this specimen translate into the identical CDR3. This rearrangement joins TRBV5-1 to TRBJ2-1; possible D gene TRBD2, 5 bases. The CDR3 is 15 amino acids. Trimming removed 0 bases from V and 0 bases from J, with 7 bases in between. Germline V CDR1 and CDR2: SGHRS, YFSETQ. CDR3 in amino acids: CASSLGGSSYNEQFF. The DNA of the CDR3 is TGCGCCAGCAGCTTGGGTGGGAGCTCCTACAATGAGCAGTTCTTC.

The chain employs TRBV2 and TRBJ2-3, with a possible D match to TRBD2 (5 bases). With 7 bases removed from V and 2 bases from J, the gap between germline ends came to 7 bases. Looked up from germline, CDR1 is SNHLY and CDR2 is FYNNEI. The CDR3 extends over 12 amino acids. The CDR3 spells CASKRDTDTQYF. CDR3 sequence (DNA): TGTGCCAGCAAGAGGGACACAGATACGCAGTATTTT.

The rearrangement uses TRBV2 and TRBJ2-1, with 7 nucleotides matching TRBD2. There are 14 residues in the CDR3. Unmatched junction bases numbered 7, after V lost 6 bases and J lost 5 bases. Germline loops: CDR1 SNHLY, CDR2 FYNNEI. The CDR3 reads CASSQAGFDNEQFF. The CDR3 DNA reads as TGTGCCAGCAGCCAAGCGGGATTCGACAATGAGCAGTTCTTC.

V is TRBV29-1 and J is TRBJ2-1; TRBD2 agrees at 8 bases. Germline CDR1 is SQVTM and CDR2 is ANQGSEA. This CDR3 region has 14 residues. V was clipped by 4 bases and J by 9 bases; unmatched bases: 11. The CDR3 coding sequence is TGCAGCGTTGTTAACGGGAGGGCCTGGAGTGAGCAGTTCTTC. Amino acids: CSVVNGRAWSEQFF.

This chain uses TRBV27 with TRBJ2-5; TRBD2 might be the D (7 bases). The CDR3 spans 16 residues. Germline-derived CDR1 and CDR2 are MNHEY and SMNVEV (reference sequence). V was pared by 6 bases and J by 5 bases, with 22 bases between. In DNA form, the CDR3 reads TGTGCCAGCAGCTCCTTTATTCGGGGGGCTAGCGAGACCCAGTACTTC. Its protein is CASSSFIRGASETQYF.

This chain joins TRBV27 and TRBJ1-5; TRBD1 is a possible D gene (5 bases). The CDR3 has 13 residues. Deletions cut 5 bases from V and 3 bases from J, with 8 bases between. The germline V gene has CDR1 MNHEY and CDR2 SMNVEV (reference sequence). CDR3: CASSGGFNQPQHF. CDR3 nucleotides: TGTGCCAGCAGTGGGGGGTTCAATCAGCCCCAGCATTTT.

The V and J genes are TRBV2 and TRBJ2-7, with 10 positions matching TRBD2. The CDR3 length is 15 residues. With 4 bases clipped from V and 13 bases from J, the junction kept 16 bases outside the gene matches. Germline lookup yields CDR1 SNHLY and CDR2 FYNNEI. The CDR3: CASSAGLAYTLRSYF. The CDR3 coding sequence is TGTGCCAGCAGTGCGGGACTAGCGTATACCCTACGAAGCTACTTC.

The genes are TRBV28 and TRBJ2-1, with 8 bases identical to TRBD1. With V trimmed by 6 bases and J by 8 bases, 18 bases remained unmatched. From germline, CDR1 is MDHEN and CDR2 SYDVKM. The CDR3 extends over 17 amino acids. CDR3 DNA sequence: TGTGCCAGCAGCTCAAATCATCCTCAGGGGGCGGTTGATGAGCAGTTCTTC. It translates to CASSSNHPQGAVDEQFF.

V usage is TRBV5-6 and J usage is TRBJ2-1, with TRBD1 identical over 10 bases. CDR3 length: 15 amino acids. V shed 5 bases, J shed 2 bases, and the junction held 4 bases outside the gene matches. Germline CDR1 is SGHDT and CDR2 is YYEEEE. The CDR3: CASRWGTGAYNEQFF. CDR3 coding DNA: TGTGCCAGCAGGTGGGGGACAGGGGCCTACAATGAGCAGTTCTTC.

The rearrangement uses TRBV27 and TRBJ1-4, with no clear D. The CDR3 sequence is 17 residues long. Trimming took off 7 bases at V and 2 bases at J, with 20 bases between the two ends. Germline-derived CDR1 and CDR2 are MNHEY and SMNVEV (reference sequence). The CDR3 nucleotides are TGTGCCAGCACCCCGGCGAGCCACTCGAGGACTAATGAAAAACTGTTTTTT. It codes for CASTPASHSRTNEKLFF.

This chain uses TRBV12-5 with TRBJ1-1; D is perhaps TRBD1 (5 bases). CDR3 size: 13 residues. CDR1 is LGHNT, CDR2 FRNRAP, per germline. The V and J ends lost 1 base and 5 bases respectively, with 8 bases between them. The CDR3 spells CASGLEPGTEAFF. As DNA, the CDR3 is TGTGCTAGTGGTTTGGAACCAGGGACTGAAGCTTTCTTT.

The chain couples TRBV5-4 to TRBJ2-1; 7 nucleotides agree with TRBD2. V was clipped by 4 bases and J by 6 bases; unmatched bases: 10. Germline V lookup: CDR1 SGHNT, CDR2 YYREEE (reference sequence). This CDR3 is 15 amino acids long. CDR3 in DNA: TGTGCCAGCAGCATCGGGAGGAACCCTACCAATGAGCAGTTCTTC. Its translation is CASSIGRNPTNEQFF.

The table lists this clone with a count of one. The gene calls are TRBV7-9 and TRBJ1-6, with D possibly TRBD1 on 6 matching bases. CDR1 and CDR2 (germline): SEHNR, FQNEAQ (reference sequence). There are 14 residues in the CDR3. The V gene lost 4 bases and the J gene lost 6 bases, with 10 bases spanning the gap. The CDR3 spells CASSYTGSNSPLHF. For the CDR3, the DNA is TGTGCCAGCAGCTACACAGGGAGTAATTCACCCCTCCACTTT.

The rearrangement uses TRBV2 and TRBJ2-1; D call uncertain. Between the trimmed V and J ends, which lost 2 bases and 8 bases, there was a span of 4 bases. The germline gives CDR1 SNHLY, CDR2 FYNNEI. The CDR3 spans 11 residues. This CDR3 is CASSEFYEQFF. CDR3 DNA sequence: TGTGCCAGCAGTGAATTCTATGAGCAGTTCTTC.

This chain uses TRBV13 with TRBJ2-2; no reliable D call. Germline CDR1 is PRHDT and CDR2 is FYEKMQ (reference sequence). This CDR3 has 12 amino acids. The V and J ends lost 4 bases and 5 bases respectively, with 5 bases between them. CDR3 in DNA: TGTGCCAGCAGCTCTCCTACCGGGGAGCTGTTTTTT. As protein: CASSSPTGELFF.

The chain links TRBV15 to TRBJ2-7; 7 bases map to TRBD1. CDR3 length: 15 residues. Germline V CDR1 and CDR2: LNHNV, YYDKDF (reference sequence). The V segment lost 0 bases and the J segment 2 bases; nucleotides outside the gene matches: 4. The chain's CDR3 is CATSRDARGPYEQYF. DNA of the CDR3: TGTGCCACCAGCAGAGATGCGAGGGGGCCCTACGAGCAGTACTTC.

The J gene is TRBJ2-2, the V gene TRBV4-3; 12 nucleotides line up with TRBD1. Germline V gene lookup returns CDR1 LGHNA and CDR2 YSLEER. This CDR3 spans 18 amino acids. J lost 6 bases, V lost 0 bases, and 8 bases had no gene match. The CDR3 sequence is CASSQDGTGGSVSGELFF. The CDR3 DNA is TGCGCCAGCAGCCAAGATGGGACAGGGGGCTCGGTTTCCGGGGAGCTGTTTTTT.

The chain is built from TRBV27 and TRBJ2-2; 11 bases are a match to TRBD2. This CDR3 comprises 15 residues. J lost 4 bases, V lost 2 bases, and 0 bases had no gene match. CDR1 MNHEY and CDR2 SMNVEV come from the germline V gene (reference sequence). The CDR3 is CASSLGLAGTGELFF. CDR3 sequence (DNA): TGTGCCAGCAGTTTAGGACTAGCGGGCACCGGGGAGCTGTTTTTT.

The CDR3 DNA is TGTGCCAGCAGCTTGGTACCGGGAGTGCTACAGCAGTACTTC. Its protein product is CASSLVPGVLQQYF. V is TRBV5-4 and J is TRBJ2-7; tentative D call: TRBD2 (6 bases). CDR3 length: 14 amino acids. V gave up 0 bases and J gave up 8 bases, with 15 bases separating them. Germline CDR1 and CDR2: SGHNT and YYREEE (reference sequence).

The rearrangement joins TRBV28 to TRBJ1-5; the D gene is possibly TRBD1 (6 bases). The CDR3 consists of 15 residues. The germline V gene has CDR1 MDHEN and CDR2 SYDVKM. V lost 4 bases to trimming and J lost 5 bases, with 15 bases between them. CDR3: CASSSSDRYHQPQHF. The CDR3 DNA sequence: TGTGCCAGCAGTTCTTCAGACAGGTACCATCAGCCCCAGCATTTT.

This clone appeared a single time. V and J are TRBV30 and TRBJ1-1, with D tentatively TRBD1 (6 bases). V was clipped by 5 bases and J by 2 bases, with 12 bases between them. Germline lookup yields CDR1 GTSNPN and CDR2 SVGIG (reference sequence). The CDR3 spans 13 residues. For the CDR3, the DNA is TGTGCCTGGGAAGGACAGACCAACACTGAAGCTTTCTTT. As protein: CAWEGQTNTEAFF.

The rearrangement links TRBV19 to TRBJ1-5; D is ambiguous. Germline CDR1 and CDR2: LNHDA and SQIVND (reference sequence). V lost 7 bases to trimming and J lost 0 bases, with 7 bases between them. The CDR3 totals 13 residues. The CDR3 spells CASTGVSNQPQHF. CDR3 bases: TGTGCCAGTACTGGAGTTAGCAATCAGCCCCAGCATTTT.

Note on this clone: Other DNA sequences in this sample translate to the same CDR3. The rearrangement joins TRBV9 to TRBJ2-7; 11 positions match TRBD1. The ends lost 2 bases at V and 1 base at J; junction bases unmatched: 2. From germline, CDR1 is SGDLS and CDR2 YYNGEE. The CDR3 totals 15 residues. CDR3 region: CASSVGQGVSYEQYF. DNA of the CDR3: TGTGCCAGCAGCGTGGGACAGGGGGTTTCCTACGAGCAGTACTTC.

This clone has just a few counts. V usage is TRBV6-1 and J usage is TRBJ2-7; possible D gene TRBD1, 5 bases. The germline CDR1 and CDR2 sequences are MNHNS and SASEGT. CDR3 length: 13 residues. V lost 4 bases and J 5 bases, leaving 12 bases between the germline ends. CDR3: CASSGSGNDEQYF. The CDR3 DNA is TGTGCCAGCAGTGGATCAGGGAATGACGAGCAGTACTTC.

The chain combines TRBV28 with TRBJ1-5; D is possibly TRBD1 (6 bases). Trimming took 3 bases from V and 9 from J, leaving 21 bases between them. Germline V gene sequence: CDR1 MDHEN, CDR2 SYDVKM. The CDR3 has 16 amino acids. The CDR3 protein is CASSFIGRGFDLPQHF. The CDR3 DNA reads TGTGCCAGCAGTTTTATAGGCAGGGGATTTGATTTGCCCCAGCATTTT.

The chain is built from TRBV7-9 and TRBJ1-1; perhaps TRBD1 as D (6 bases). Germline loops: CDR1 SEHNR, CDR2 FQNEAQ (reference sequence). V lost 3 bases and J lost 1, with 18 bases in between. The CDR3 sequence is 17 residues long. This CDR3 is CASSFRQGQGRNTEAFF. The CDR3 nucleotides read TGTGCCAGCAGCTTTCGGCAGGGGCAGGGTCGGAACACTGAAGCTTTCTTT.